This TCR beta chain was recovered during a study of early T cells in non-severe SARS-CoV-2 infection. Study-wide context: Alpha and beta chains were unpaired, from unsorted whole-blood bulk RNA.

Trimming took off 1 base at V and 12 bases at J, with 13 bases between the two ends. The CDR3 is 13 amino acids. The germline gives CDR1 LNHDA, CDR2 SQIVND (reference sequence). This clonotype was recorded at least ten times. Its antigen is not identified. Separate cDNA molecules each had unique molecular identifiers attached to them. TCRdb analysed the 5' RACE reads with MiXCR anew, one entry per CDR3 protein. Of around 52,000 distinct CDR3 sequences in the sample, approximately 6% were seen once. Whole-study results and caveats: A preference for anti-spike CD8 responses marked VDJdb matching, which missed private and CD4 specificities.

Sequencing used whole blood. The TCR originated in an adult who was a healthcare worker with PCR-confirmed SARS-CoV-2 infection or an uninfected control (not recorded which). This chain links TRBV19 with TRBJ1-5; unclear D gene. The CDR3 here is CASSIGIGQVQHF. In DNA form, the CDR3 reads TGTGCCAGTAGTATAGGTATCGGCCAGGTCCAGCATTTT.